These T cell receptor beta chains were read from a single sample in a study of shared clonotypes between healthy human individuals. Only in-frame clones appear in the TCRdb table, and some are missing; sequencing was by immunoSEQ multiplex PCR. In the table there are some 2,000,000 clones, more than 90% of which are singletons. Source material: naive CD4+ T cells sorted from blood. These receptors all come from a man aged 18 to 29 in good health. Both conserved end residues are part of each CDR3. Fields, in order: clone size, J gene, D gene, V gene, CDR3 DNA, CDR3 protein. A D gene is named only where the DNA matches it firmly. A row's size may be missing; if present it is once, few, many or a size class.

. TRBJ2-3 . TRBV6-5 TGTGCCAGCAGCCCTCGGGCGGCGGGGGATACGCAGTATTTT CASSPRAAGDTQYF
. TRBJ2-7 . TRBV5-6 TGTGCCAGCAGCTCCGGACAGTATGGGGTCGAGCAGTACTTC CASSSGQYGVEQYF
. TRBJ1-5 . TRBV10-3 TGTGCCATCAGTGTGGCGGGGGCGCAGCAGCCCCAGCATTTT CAISVAGAQQPQHF
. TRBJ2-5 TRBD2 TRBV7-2 TGTGCCAGCAGCTTAGATTGGGGCGGGAGCGTGGAGACCCAGTACTTC CASSLDWGGSVETQYF
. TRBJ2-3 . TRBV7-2 TGTGCCAGCAGTCATGAGTCGGGGGGCCCAGATACGCAGTATTTT CASSHESGGPDTQYF
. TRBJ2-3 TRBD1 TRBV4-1 TGCGCCAACAGCCAAGATAAGGGGGCCGAGACAGATACGCAGTATTTT CANSQDKGAETDTQYF
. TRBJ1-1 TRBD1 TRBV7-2 TGTGCCAGCAGCAAGACAGGGGTTAACACTGAAGCTTTCTTT CASSKTGVNTEAFF
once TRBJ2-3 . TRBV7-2 TGTGCCAGCAGCTTAGTGCGGTACACAGATACGCAGTATTTT CASSLVRYTDTQYF
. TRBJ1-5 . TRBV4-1 TGCGCCAGCAGCCCCGGGCGGGGGGGCAATCAGCCCCAGCATTTT CASSPGRGGNQPQHF
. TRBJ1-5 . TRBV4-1 TGCGCCAGCAGCCACCCAGTAGCAGGGTCTTTATTCAATCAGCCCCAGCATTTT CASSHPVAGSLFNQPQHF
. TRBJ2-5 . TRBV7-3 TGTGCCAGCAGCTTAAACCCCTCGGACAGTCAAGAGACCCAGTACTTC CASSLNPSDSQETQYF
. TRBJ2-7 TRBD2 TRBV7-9 TGTGCCAGCAGCTCGCCGACTAGCGGGAGATACGAGCAGTACTTC CASSSPTSGRYEQYF
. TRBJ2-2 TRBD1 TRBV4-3 TGCGCCAGCAGCCGTGACAGGGGGTATACCGGGGAGCTGTTTTTT CASSRDRGYTGELFF
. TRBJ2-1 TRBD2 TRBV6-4 TGTGCCAGCAGTGTCGACGGGAGGGTCGGCAATGAGCAGTTCTTC CASSVDGRVGNEQFF
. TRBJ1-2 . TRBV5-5 TGTGCCAGCAGCTTGTCATCAGGCCGGGGCTACACCTTC CASSLSSGRGYTF
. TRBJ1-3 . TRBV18 TGTGCCAGCTCACCTCAGGGTGTATCTGGAAACACCATATATTTT CASSPQGVSGNTIYF
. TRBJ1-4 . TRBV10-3 TGTGCCATCAGTGGCGGGGGAACTAATGAAAAACTGTTTTTT CAISGGGTNEKLFF
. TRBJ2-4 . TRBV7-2 TGTGCCAGCAGCTTAGGCCCGGACAGCACTCAGTACTTC CASSLGPDSTQYF
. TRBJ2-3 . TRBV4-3 TGCGCCAGCAGCCGAGGGACCGCCCCTGGCTCTCATACGCAGTATTTT CASSRGTAPGSHTQYF
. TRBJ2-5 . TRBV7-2 TGTGCCAGCAGCCCAGGGACTGGAAAAGAGACCCAGTACTTC CASSPGTGKETQYF